Listed below are T cell receptor beta chains from one sample, sequenced in a study of cytomegalovirus exposure and HLA in healthy donors. The assay was immunoSEQ multiplex PCR, and TCRdb's table has in-frame clones only and misses some. This repertoire includes 40,000 or so clones. Input material: PBMCs. The receptors were sampled from a woman aged 30 to 39 in good health and CMV-seropositive. Both conserved end residues are part of each CDR3. A D gene is named only where the DNA matches it firmly.

j_gene | d_gene | len | v_gene | CDR3aa | CDR3nt
TRBJ1-5 | NA | 15 | TRBV19 | CASSIGRSPLWPQHF | TGTGCCAGTAGTATAGGCAGGTCTCCCTTATGGCCCCAGCATTTT
TRBJ2-1 | NA | 12 | TRBV6-1 | CASSVDSDEQFF | TGTGCCAGCAGCGTGGACAGCGATGAGCAGTTCTTC
TRBJ2-3 | TRBD2 | 14 | TRBV5-1 | CASSDGLGADTQYF | TGCGCCAGCAGCGACGGACTAGGGGCAGATACGCAGTATTTT
TRBJ1-5 | NA | 13 | TRBV7-2 | CASSFQGLQPQHF | TGTGCCAGCAGCTTTCAGGGGTTGCAGCCCCAGCATTTT
TRBJ2-7 | NA | 14 | TRBV14 | CASSPALTRYEQYF | TGTGCCAGCAGCCCGGCTCTCACGAGGTACGAGCAGTACTTC
TRBJ1-2 | NA | 15 | TRBV7-9 | CASSDTDTPNYGYTF | TGTGCCAGCAGCGACACAGATACCCCTAACTATGGCTACACCTTC
TRBJ1-2 | NA | 14 | TRBV6-5 | CASSFAFGVAGYTF | TGTGCCAGCAGCTTTGCCTTCGGGGTAGCTGGCTACACCTTC
TRBJ2-3 | NA | 14 | TRBV7-9 | CASSSIDVTDTQYF | TGTGCCAGCAGTTCAATAGATGTCACAGATACGCAGTATTTT
TRBJ1-1 | TRBD1 | 15 | TRBV18 | CASSPPTGLHTEAFF | TGTGCCAGCTCACCCCCGACAGGGTTACACACTGAAGCTTTCTTT
TRBJ2-3 | TRBD2 | 15 | TRBV5-4 | CASSLTSGGADTQYF | TGTGCCAGCAGTCTGACTAGCGGGGGGGCCGATACGCAGTATTTT
TRBJ2-7 | TRBD2 | 16 | TRBV10-3 | CAISGGWTSGTSEQYF | TGTGCCATATCGGGTGGGTGGACTAGCGGGACTTCCGAGCAGTACTTC
TRBJ2-3 | NA | 14 | TRBV13 | CASSFGPSTDTQYF | TGTGCCAGCAGCTTTGGGCCGAGCACAGATACGCAGTATTTT
TRBJ2-1 | NA | 13 | TRBV4-1 | CASMGTGSKEQFF | TGCGCCAGCATGGGTACAGGGTCTAAGGAGCAGTTCTTC
TRBJ1-6 | NA | 14 | TRBV30 | CAWAGVSRGSPLHF | TGTGCCTGGGCAGGGGTTTCTCGAGGTTCACCCCTCCACTTT
TRBJ2-3 | NA | 15 | TRBV27 | CASSLNRGAADTQYF | TGTGCCAGCAGTTTAAATCGGGGGGCGGCAGATACGCAGTATTTT
TRBJ2-2 | TRBD2 | 17 | TRBV5-6 | CASSLRASGAHTGELFF | TGTGCCAGCAGCTTGCGGGCTAGCGGGGCCCACACCGGGGAGCTGTTTTTT
TRBJ2-7 | TRBD1 | 15 | TRBV7-8 | CASSSGQGTTYEQYF | TGTGCCAGCAGCTCAGGACAGGGAACGACCTACGAGCAGTACTTC
TRBJ1-1 | NA | 14 | TRBV7-6 | CASSQQGWNTEAFF | TGTGCCAGCAGCCAACAGGGATGGAACACTGAAGCTTTCTTT
TRBJ1-1 | TRBD1 | 13 | TRBV10-3 | CAIRDRVEAEAFF | TGTGCCATCAGGGACAGGGTGGAGGCTGAAGCTTTCTTT
TRBJ2-2 | NA | 17 | TRBV19 | CASSIGYGVYRTGELFF | TGTGCCAGTAGTATCGGGTACGGGGTGTATCGCACCGGGGAGCTGTTTTTT
TRBJ2-5 | NA | 13 | TRBV19 | CASSISQLETQYF | TGTGCCAGTAGTATTTCTCAGTTAGAGACCCAGTACTTC
TRBJ2-5 | NA | 16 | TRBV6-1 | CASSERAGRGQETQYF | TGTGCCAGCAGTGAAAGGGCTGGGCGGGGCCAAGAGACCCAGTACTTC
TRBJ1-2 | NA | 13 | TRBV13 | CASSTRSYYGYTF | TGTGCCAGCAGCACCCGGTCCTACTATGGCTACACCTTC
TRBJ2-1 | TRBD1 | 15 | TRBV11-1 | CASSPKGQGLNEQFF | TGTGCCAGCAGCCCAAAGGGACAGGGGTTGAATGAGCAGTTCTTC
TRBJ2-7 | TRBD1 | 14 | TRBV7-6 | CASSPGTGWDEQYF | TGTGCCAGCAGCCCGGGGACAGGGTGGGACGAGCAGTACTTC
TRBJ1-2 | NA | 13 | TRBV6-6 | CASSYGGNYGYTF | TGTGCCAGCAGTTACGGGGGGAACTATGGCTACACCTTC
TRBJ2-3 | NA | 13 | TRBV27 | CASSKRGKDTQYF | TGTGCCAGCAGTAAACGGGGGAAAGATACGCAGTATTTT
TRBJ1-6 | NA | 20 | TRBV19 | CASLIWGRTVPYPGNSPLHF | TGTGCCAGTTTGATCTGGGGTAGGACAGTCCCCTACCCCGGGAATTCACCCCTCCACTTT
TRBJ2-5 | TRBD2 | 15 | TRBV7-9 | CASTAGGGIRETQYF | TGTGCCAGCACCGCCGGCGGGGGTATACGAGAGACCCAGTACTTC
TRBJ2-5 | NA | 15 | TRBV19 | CASSPTATDQETQYF | TGTGCCAGTAGTCCGACGGCGACAGACCAAGAGACCCAGTACTTC
TRBJ1-4 | NA | 11 | TRBV29-1 | CSVRRREKLFF | TGCAGCGTTCGACGGCGGGAAAAACTGTTTTTT
TRBJ2-5 | NA | 16 | TRBV5-1 | CASSPVVGAAQETQYF | TGCGCCAGCAGCCCCGTGGTGGGGGCTGCACAAGAGACCCAGTACTTC
TRBJ2-7 | NA | 16 | TRBV28 | CASRGSEDRYYNEQYF | TGTGCCAGCAGGGGAAGCGAGGACAGATATTATAACGAGCAGTACTTC
TRBJ2-5 | TRBD1 | 15 | TRBV11-3 | CASSSGGTFSETQYF | TGTGCCAGCAGTTCAGGGGGCACTTTTTCGGAGACCCAGTACTTC
TRBJ1-6 | NA | 16 | TRBV10-3 | CAISETQDNYNSPLHF | TGTGCCATCAGTGAGACGCAAGACAATTATAATTCACCCCTCCACTTT
TRBJ2-2 | NA | 17 | TRBV14 | CASSQLVGRGNTGELFF | TGTGCCAGCAGCCAACTAGTGGGCAGGGGGAACACCGGGGAGCTGTTTTTT
TRBJ2-3 | NA | 16 | TRBV29-1 | CSVGASGHQPWDTQYF | TGCAGCGTGGGGGCTTCGGGACACCAACCCTGGGATACGCAGTATTTT
TRBJ2-5 | NA | 16 | TRBV7-9 | CASSPATGGWIETQYF | TGTGCCAGCAGCCCAGCGACAGGCGGGTGGATTGAGACCCAGTACTTC
TRBJ2-6 | TRBD1 | 17 | TRBV7-2 | CASSYIQGFAGANVLTF | TGTGCCAGCAGCTACATACAGGGGTTTGCTGGGGCCAACGTCCTGACTTTC
TRBJ2-5 | NA | 13 | TRBV7-2 | CASSPPSRETQYF | TGTGCCAGCAGCCCCCCTAGTCGAGAGACCCAGTACTTC
TRBJ2-7 | NA | 12 | TRBV2 | CASRVETYEQYF | TGTGCCAGCAGGGTAGAGACCTACGAGCAGTACTTC
TRBJ1-3 | NA | 15 | TRBV28 | CASGQGRVSGNTIYF | TGTGCCAGCGGTCAGGGCAGAGTCTCTGGAAACACCATATATTTT
TRBJ2-2 | NA | 18 | TRBV4-2 | CASSHHRTGAGGTGELFF | TGTGCCAGCAGCCACCACCGGACAGGGGCGGGAGGCACCGGGGAGCTGTTTTTT
TRBJ1-3 | TRBD1 | 14 | TRBV7-8 | CASSQTGSGNTIYF | TGTGCCAGCAGCCAGACAGGGTCTGGAAACACCATATATTTT
TRBJ2-7 | NA | 12 | TRBV11-3 | CASSRGSYEQYF | TGTGCCAGCAGCCGGGGGTCCTACGAGCAGTACTTC
TRBJ2-7 | NA | 16 | TRBV11-1 | CASSLAGLPLSYEQYF | TGTGCCAGCAGCTTAGCGGGGCTGCCCTTGTCCTACGAGCAGTACTTC
TRBJ1-5 | TRBD1 | 16 | TRBV6-6 | CASSQGQTYSNQPQHF | TGTGCCAGCAGTCAGGGACAGACATATAGCAATCAGCCCCAGCATTTT
TRBJ1-5 | NA | 13 | TRBV29-1 | CSVGENSNQPQHF | TGCAGCGTCGGAGAGAATAGCAATCAGCCCCAGCATTTT
TRBJ2-1 | NA | 14 | TRBV30 | CARSGGRDVYEQFF | TGTGCCCGTTCAGGGGGGCGCGATGTCTATGAGCAGTTCTTC
TRBJ2-1 | TRBD2 | 17 | TRBV7-8 | CASSLKRTGGQQNEQFF | TGTGCCAGCAGCCTAAAAAGGACGGGGGGGCAACAAAATGAGCAGTTCTTC
TRBJ2-6 | NA | 17 | TRBV4-1 | CASSQGTAISGANVLTF | TGCGCCAGCAGCCAAGGGACAGCAATCTCTGGGGCCAACGTCCTGACTTTC
TRBJ2-7 | NA | 11 | TRBV27 | CASRGTWEQYF | TGTGCCAGCCGGGGTACGTGGGAGCAGTACTTC
TRBJ2-2 | TRBD2 | 16 | TRBV19 | CASSPGLAGDTGELFF | TGTGCCAGTAGCCCAGGACTAGCGGGGGACACCGGGGAGCTGTTTTTT
TRBJ1-5 | TRBD1 | 14 | TRBV10-3 | CAIRGQGSSEPQHF | TGTGCCATCAGGGGACAGGGCTCCTCGGAGCCCCAGCATTTT
TRBJ1-2 | TRBD1 | 16 | TRBV6-6 | CASSYAAEGTGYGYTF | TGTGCCAGCAGTTACGCGGCTGAGGGGACAGGGTATGGCTACACCTTC
TRBJ2-2 | TRBD1 | 17 | TRBV5-1 | CASSQIPGTGGTGELFF | TGCGCCAGCAGCCAGATACCCGGGACAGGGGGCACCGGGGAGCTGTTTTTT
TRBJ2-5 | TRBD2 | 14 | TRBV10-2 | CASRLAGFQETQYF | TGCGCCAGCAGGCTAGCGGGGTTCCAAGAGACCCAGTACTTC
TRBJ2-1 | TRBD2 | 15 | TRBV7-2 | CASSPLRGKGNEQFF | TGTGCCAGCAGCCCCCTGCGGGGGAAGGGCAATGAGCAGTTCTTC
TRBJ2-1 | NA | 15 | TRBV12-5 | CASGLYHATVNEQFF | TGTGCTAGTGGTTTGTACCACGCGACAGTCAATGAGCAGTTCTTC